The 13 T cell receptor beta chains below were found in one sample sequenced in a study of T cell clonotyping in hematopoietic cell transplantation. Time point: recipient sample about 28 days before transplant, after cytoreduction. Only in-frame clones appear in the TCRdb table, and some are missing; sequencing was by immunoSEQ multiplex PCR. The sample has about 38,000 clones; 90% to 95% are singletons. This specimen consisted of peripheral blood mononuclear cells, obtained before stem cell transplant. The source of these receptors is a man aged 40-50 years with chronic myeloid leukemia. Some clones in this sample may be carry-over from other donors' samples.

The CDR3 coding sequence is TGTGCCATCAGCGCCACCGGGACAATCTCCTACGAGCAGTACTTC. This gives the protein CAISATGTISYEQYF. The V call is TRBV10-3, the J call TRBJ2-7, with D possibly being TRBD1 (6 bases). V was pared by 6 bases and J by 0 bases, with 15 bases between. The CDR3 consists of 15 residues. Germline V CDR1 and CDR2: ENHRY, SYGVKD.

The chain recombines TRBV9 with TRBJ2-5; 7 nucleotides align to TRBD2. V trimming: 3 bases; J trimming: 1 base; junction bases outside the gene matches: 6. The CDR3 spans 15 residues. CDR1 SGDLS and CDR2 YYNGEE come from the germline V gene. CDR3 coding DNA: TGTGCCAGCAGCGCCACTAGCGTGGTCCAAGAGACCCAGTACTTC. Its translation is CASSATSVVQETQYF.

The J gene is TRBJ2-1, the V gene TRBV21-1. TRBV21-1 is a pseudogene segment. The CDR3 is 11 amino acids. CDR3 sequence: CASSTNTEQFF. DNA for the CDR3: TGTGCCAGCAGCACTAACACTGAGCAGTTCTTC.

The rearrangement uses TRBV7-8 and TRBJ2-7, with TRBD1 matching over 7 bases. CDR1 and CDR2 (germline): SGHVS, FQNEAQ. V shed 3 bases and J 9 bases; nucleotides not matched to a gene: 8. The CDR3 length is 13 residues. CDR3 nucleotide sequence: TGTGCCAGCAGCTTGGGACAGCTACGTGGGCAGTACTTC. Translation: CASSLGQLRGQYF.

This clone was seen more than once but under ten times. The chain combines TRBV2 with TRBJ2-7; the D gene is possibly TRBD1 (5 bases). V was cut by 2 bases and J by 6 bases, with 8 bases left in between. Germline lookup yields CDR1 SNHLY and CDR2 FYNNEI. The CDR3 contains 12 residues. The CDR3 DNA reads as TGTGCCAGCAGTGAACAAGGGGCCGAGCAGTACTTC. Protein product: CASSEQGAEQYF.

The gene calls are TRBV5-1 and TRBJ1-6, with D uncertain. The V end was cut by 3 bases, the J end by 8 bases, with 18 bases between. Germline assignment: CDR1 SGHRS and CDR2 YFSETQ. This CDR3 has 16 amino acids. The CDR3, as DNA: TGCGCCAGCAGCTCACTCCCGCAGGAAGGATATTCACCCCTCCACTTT. Its translation is CASSSLPQEGYSPLHF.

Here the CDR3 DNA reads TGCGCCAGCAGCTTGCAGAGACAGGGGCTCTATGGCTACACCTTC. It codes for CASSLQRQGLYGYTF. The chain recombines TRBV5-1 with TRBJ1-2, with 8 bases aligning to TRBD1. Germline trimming cut 1 base from V and 4 bases from J; bases unmatched to any gene: 6. The CDR3 totals 15 residues. Germline-derived CDR1 and CDR2 are SGHRS and YFSETQ. Using reference TRBV5-1 and TRBJ1-2 for the parts outside the CDR3, the full variable domain is KAGVTQTPRYLIKTRGQQVTLSCSPISGHRSVSWYQQTPGQGLQFLFEYFSETQRNKGNFPGRFSGRQFSNSRSEMNVSTLELGDSALYLCASSLQRQGLYGYTFGSGTRLTVV.

This CDR3 reads CASSVAPSGNTIYF. DNA for the CDR3: TGTGCCAGCAGCGTAGCTCCCTCTGGAAACACCATATATTTT. This sequence joins TRBV9 and TRBJ1-3; D remains ambiguous. Germline values: CDR1 SGDLS, CDR2 YYNGEE. CDR3 length: 14 residues. Trimming removed 0 bases from V and 0 bases from J, with 4 bases in between.

The CDR3 spells CASSQGVTGAGVDTQYF. The DNA of the CDR3 is TGTGCCAGCAGCCAAGGTGTAACAGGGGCAGGTGTGGATACGCAGTATTTT. V and J are TRBV14 and TRBJ2-3, with 7 bases lining up with TRBD1. CDR1 is SGHDN, CDR2 FVKESK, per germline. The J segment lost 6 bases and the V segment lost 1 base, leaving 13 bases of the junction unmatched. The CDR3 consists of 17 residues.

CDR3: CASGLGGNTEAFF. DNA for the CDR3: TGTGCCAGCGGACTAGGGGGGAACACTGAAGCTTTCTTT. The gene calls are TRBV28 and TRBJ1-1; a weak D match, TRBD1 (6 bases). CDR3 length: 13 amino acids. With 8 bases removed from V and 1 base from J, the gap between germline ends came to 11 bases. CDR1 and CDR2 (germline): MDHEN, SYDVKM. Full variable domain (remainder filled in from reference TRBV28 and TRBJ1-1): DVKVTQSSRYLVKRTGEKVFLECVQDMDHENMFWYRQDPGLGLRLIYFSYDVKMKEKGDIPEGYSVSREKKERFSLILESASTNQTSMYLCASGLGGNTEAFFGQGTRLTVV.

V and J are TRBV5-1 and TRBJ1-5, with 7 positions matching TRBD1. The CDR3 length is 16 residues. Per the germline V gene, CDR1 is SGHRS and CDR2 is YFSETQ. The V gene end was trimmed by 4 bases and the J gene end by 2 bases; junction bases not matched to a gene: 9. CDR3 nucleotides: TGCGCCAGCAGCACGATCGGACAGGCTTGCAATCAGCCCCAGCATTTT. This translates into CASSTIGQACNQPQHF.

The rearrangement uses TRBV28 and TRBJ1-6; a possible D gene is TRBD1 (5 bases). Germline loops: CDR1 MDHEN, CDR2 SYDVKM. Trimming shortened V by 6 bases and J by 5 bases, and 14 bases separated the two germline ends. The CDR3 length is 15 residues. As DNA, the CDR3 is TGTGCCAGCAGGAGAGGGACGAGAGATAATTCACCCCTCCACTTT. Its protein is CASRRGTRDNSPLHF.

The genes are TRBV28 and TRBJ1-2, with a tentative D call TRBD1 (5 bases). The V end was cut by 4 bases, the J end by 4 bases, with 10 bases between. Germline V gene data show CDR1 as MDHEN and CDR2 as SYDVKM. The CDR3 has 13 amino acids. As DNA, the CDR3 is TGTGCCAGCAGTTCGGGGGGTATCTATGGCTACACCTTC. It encodes CASSSGGIYGYTF.